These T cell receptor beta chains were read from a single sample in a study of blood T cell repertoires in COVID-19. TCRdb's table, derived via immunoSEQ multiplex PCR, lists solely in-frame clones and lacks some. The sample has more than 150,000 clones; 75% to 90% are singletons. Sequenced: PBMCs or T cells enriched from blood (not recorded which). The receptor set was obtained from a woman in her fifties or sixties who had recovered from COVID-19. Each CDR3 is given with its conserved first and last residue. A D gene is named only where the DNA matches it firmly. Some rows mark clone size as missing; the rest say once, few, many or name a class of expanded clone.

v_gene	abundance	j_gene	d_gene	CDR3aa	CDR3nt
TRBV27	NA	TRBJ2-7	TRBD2	CATGLAGDTEQYF	TGTGCTACGGGGCTAGCGGGAGATACCGAGCAGTACTTC
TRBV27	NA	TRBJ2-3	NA	CASSFLAKSDTQYF	TGTGCCAGCAGTTTTCTAGCGAAATCAGATACGCAGTATTTT
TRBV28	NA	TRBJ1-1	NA	CASSRTGLGTEAFF	TGTGCCAGCAGCCGCACAGGGCTGGGAACTGAAGCTTTCTTT
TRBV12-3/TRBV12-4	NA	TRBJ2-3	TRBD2	CASSLERGMAQYF	TGTGCCAGCAGTTTAGAGCGGGGGATGGCGCAGTATTTT
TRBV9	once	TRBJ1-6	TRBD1	CASSVSRDSKNSPLHF	TGTGCCAGCAGCGTCAGCCGGGACAGTAAAAATTCACCCCTCCACTTT
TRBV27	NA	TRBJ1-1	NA	CASSFRLNTEAFF	TGTGCCAGCAGTTTCAGGTTGAACACTGAAGCTTTCTTT
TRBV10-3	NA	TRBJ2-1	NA	CAISGDNEQFF	TGTGCCATCAGTGGAGACAATGAGCAGTTCTTC
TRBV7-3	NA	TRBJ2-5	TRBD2	CASSLIGGSQETQYF	TGTGCCAGCAGCTTAATCGGGGGGAGTCAAGAGACCCAGTACTTC
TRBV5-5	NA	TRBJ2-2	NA	CASSLQGTGELFF	TGTGCCAGCAGCTTGCAGGGTACCGGGGAGCTGTTTTTT
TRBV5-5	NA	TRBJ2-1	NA	CASSFGVRSYNEQFF	TGTGCCAGCAGCTTCGGGGTGCGCTCCTACAATGAGCAGTTCTTC
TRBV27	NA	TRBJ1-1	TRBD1	CASVNRGAGGMNTEAFF	TGTGCCAGTGTCAATAGAGGGGCAGGGGGAATGAACACTGAAGCTTTCTTT
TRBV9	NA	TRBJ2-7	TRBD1	CASSTGGLAYEQYF	TGTGCCAGCAGCACAGGGGGTCTAGCCTACGAGCAGTACTTC
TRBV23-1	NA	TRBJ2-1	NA	CASSHTTEGSYNEQFF	TGCGCCAGCAGTCACACGACAGAAGGCTCCTACAATGAGCAGTTCTTC
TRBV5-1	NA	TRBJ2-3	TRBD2	CASSLAGGGLSTQYF	TGCGCCAGCAGCTTGGCTGGCGGGGGGCTGAGTACGCAGTATTTT
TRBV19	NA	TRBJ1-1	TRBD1	CASSAPSGQMNTEAFF	TGTGCCAGTAGTGCGCCGTCGGGACAGATGAACACTGAAGCTTTCTTT
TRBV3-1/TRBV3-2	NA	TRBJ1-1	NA	CASRDIDTEAFF	TGTGCCAGCCGGGACATCGACACTGAAGCTTTCTTT
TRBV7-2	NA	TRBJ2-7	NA	CASSFVASGEQYF	TGTGCCAGCAGCTTTGTTGCTAGTGGCGAGCAGTACTTC
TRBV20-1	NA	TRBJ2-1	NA	CSASVSNNEQFF	TGCAGTGCTAGTGTTTCCAACAATGAGCAGTTCTTC
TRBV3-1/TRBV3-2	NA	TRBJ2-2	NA	CASSQAPLALGELFF	TGTGCCAGCAGCCAAGCGCCCCTGGCTCTCGGGGAGCTGTTTTTT
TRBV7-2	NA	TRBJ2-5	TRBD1	CASSRGQEETQYF	TGTGCCAGCAGCAGGGGACAGGAAGAGACCCAGTACTTC
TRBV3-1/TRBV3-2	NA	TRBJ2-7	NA	CASSQGPGASYEQYF	TGTGCCAGCAGCCAAGGACCAGGGGCGTCCTACGAGCAGTACTTC
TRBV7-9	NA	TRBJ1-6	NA	CASSLQGASPLHF	TGTGCCAGCAGCTTACAGGGTGCGTCACCCCTCCACTTT
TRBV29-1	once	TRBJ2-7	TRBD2	CSVLAGGPQEQYF	TGCAGCGTTTTAGCGGGAGGGCCTCAAGAGCAGTACTTC
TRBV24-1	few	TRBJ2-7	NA	CATSDSRQVAYEQYF	TGTGCCACCAGTGATTCACGACAGGTCGCCTACGAGCAGTACTTC
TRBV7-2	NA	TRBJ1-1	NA	CASSPGRVKNTEAFF	TGTGCCAGCAGCCCAGGGAGGGTTAAGAACACTGAAGCTTTCTTT
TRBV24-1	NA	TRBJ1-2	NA	CATSDPGYGYTF	TGTGCCACCAGTGACCCGGGGTATGGCTACACCTTC
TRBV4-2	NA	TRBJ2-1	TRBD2	CASSQGISGEYNEQFF	TGTGCCAGCAGCCAAGGGATTAGCGGGGAGTACAATGAGCAGTTCTTC
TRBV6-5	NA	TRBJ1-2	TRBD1	CASTLLQGARGYTF	TGTGCCAGCACCCTCCTACAGGGGGCGCGAGGCTACACCTTC
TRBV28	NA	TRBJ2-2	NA	CASSFGPWYERQRANTGELFF	TGTGCCAGCAGTTTCGGCCCCTGGTACGAACGTCAGCGGGCTAACACCGGGGAGCTGTTTTTT
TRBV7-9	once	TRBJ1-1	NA	CASSLGSGITEAFF	TGTGCCAGCAGCTTAGGATCAGGGATCACTGAAGCTTTCTTT
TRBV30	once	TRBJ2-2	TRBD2	CASAPRVAGGGETGELFF	TGTGCCTCCGCTCCGAGGGTAGCGGGGGGTGGAGAGACCGGGGAGCTGTTTTTT
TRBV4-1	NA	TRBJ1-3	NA	CASSQPGRGGPTLTGNTIYF	TGCGCCAGCAGCCAACCTGGGAGGGGGGGCCCCACTCTGACTGGAAACACCATATATTTT
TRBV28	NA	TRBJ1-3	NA	CASSLWGAGFSGNTIYF	TGTGCCAGCAGTTTATGGGGCGCGGGTTTCTCTGGAAACACCATATATTTT
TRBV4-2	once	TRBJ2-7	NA	CASSQDPSGDYEQYF	TGTGCCAGCAGCCAAGATCCTTCAGGGGACTACGAGCAGTACTTC
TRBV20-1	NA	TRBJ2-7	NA	CSASQPGEQYF	TGCAGTGCTAGCCAACCCGGGGAGCAGTACTTC
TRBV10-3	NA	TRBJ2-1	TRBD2	CAIRAGEGNEQFF	TGTGCCATCAGGGCGGGGGAAGGCAATGAGCAGTTCTTC
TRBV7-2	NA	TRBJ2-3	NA	CASSGGGGTDTQYF	TGTGCCAGCAGCGGAGGGGGGGGAACAGATACGCAGTATTTT
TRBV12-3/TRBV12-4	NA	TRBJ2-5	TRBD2	CASRGGIQETQYF	TGTGCCAGCCGGGGGGGCATACAAGAGACCCAGTACTTC
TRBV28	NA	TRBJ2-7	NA	CASSPTGSFSYEQYF	TGTGCCAGCAGCCCTACAGGGTCCTTCTCCTACGAGCAGTACTTC
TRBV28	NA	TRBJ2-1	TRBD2	CASSFKLAGDGPENEQFF	TGTGCCAGCAGTTTTAAGCTAGCGGGAGATGGGCCAGAGAATGAGCAGTTCTTC
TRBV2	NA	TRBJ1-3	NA	CASSEQGPSGNTIYF	TGTGCCAGCAGTGAGCAGGGGCCGTCTGGAAACACCATATATTTT
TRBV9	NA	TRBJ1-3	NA	CASSIDPGPSGNTIYF	TGTGCCAGCAGCATAGACCCGGGTCCCTCTGGAAACACCATATATTTT
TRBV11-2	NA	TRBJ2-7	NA	CASSLGSGAPYEQYF	TGTGCCAGCAGCTTAGGCAGCGGAGCCCCCTACGAGCAGTACTTC
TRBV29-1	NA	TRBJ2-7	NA	CSVELGLYEQYF	TGCAGCGTTGAACTGGGCCTCTACGAGCAGTACTTC
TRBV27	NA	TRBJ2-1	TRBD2	CASSLYQRGAYNEQFF	TGTGCCAGCAGTTTATACCAGCGGGGGGCTTACAATGAGCAGTTCTTC
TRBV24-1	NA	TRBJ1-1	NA	CATSGSLNTEAFF	TGTGCCACCAGTGGTTCTCTTAACACTGAAGCTTTCTTT
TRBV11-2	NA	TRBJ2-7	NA	CASSLVGSGYSYEQYF	TGTGCCAGCAGCTTAGTTGGTAGCGGCTACTCCTACGAGCAGTACTTC
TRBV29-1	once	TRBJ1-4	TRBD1	CSVESRGQGWGKLFF	TGCAGCGTTGAATCCAGGGGACAGGGGTGGGGAAAACTGTTTTTT
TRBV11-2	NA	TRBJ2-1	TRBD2	CASSTGGYNEQFF	TGTGCCAGCAGCACGGGGGGCTACAATGAGCAGTTCTTC
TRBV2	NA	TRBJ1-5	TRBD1	CASSGTGEVQPQHF	TGTGCCAGCAGTGGAACAGGGGAGGTTCAGCCCCAGCATTTT
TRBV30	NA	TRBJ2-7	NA	CAWSAGTYEQYF	TGTGCCTGGAGTGCGGGGACCTACGAGCAGTACTTC
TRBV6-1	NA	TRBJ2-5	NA	CASSERWQGGVETQYF	TGTGCCAGCAGTGAAAGATGGCAGGGAGGTGTGGAGACCCAGTACTTC